These 4 T cell receptor beta chains came from one sample sequenced in a study of T cell responses to AZD1222 COVID-19 vaccine (dated by TCRdb to the early 2020s). The library was prepared using the immunoSEQ multiplex PCR assay. What TCRdb holds here is the immuneACCESS table cut down to in-frame rearrangements. Part of the clones is not present; checked against another copy, under half of the missing clones reflect an unresolved V gene, and the others are unexplained. The sample table records approximately 120,000 clones; roughly nine tenths of these occur just once. Together, the top ten hold approximately 9.8% of the sample. Read against the paper, the sample's time point label means: about 28 days (+/-7) after the second vaccine dose. This specimen consisted of peripheral blood, obtained 28 days after the second AZD1222 dose. The receptors shown here come from an adult who received the AZD1222 COVID-19 vaccine.

Only one count was recorded for this clone. The V call is TRBV25-1, the J call TRBJ2-5; a possible D gene is TRBD2 (6 bases). CDR1 MGHDK and CDR2 SYGVNS come from the germline V gene. V was shortened by 6 bases and J by 2 bases, with 10 bases between the two germline ends. The CDR3 has 13 amino acids. The CDR3 coding sequence is TGTGCCAGCAGCCCGGGACTGCAAGAGACCCAGTACTTC. Translation: CASSPGLQETQYF.

The chain is built from TRBV13 and TRBJ2-7; 7 nucleotides agree with TRBD1. Trimming removed 3 bases from V and 5 bases from J; junction bases left unmatched: 10. Germline V gene data show CDR1 as PRHDT and CDR2 as FYEKMQ (reference sequence). CDR3 size: 15 residues. CDR3 loop: CASSFQQGVRNEQYF. The CDR3 DNA follows: TGTGCCAGCAGCTTCCAGCAGGGGGTTAGGAACGAGCAGTACTTC. Using reference TRBV13 and TRBJ2-7 for the parts outside the CDR3, the full variable domain is AAGVIQSPRHLIKEKRETATLKCYPIPRHDTVYWYQQGPGQDPQFLISFYEKMQSDKGSIPDRFSAQQFSDYHSELNMSSLELGDSALYFCASSFQQGVRNEQYFGPGTRLTVT.

The rearrangement links TRBV14 to TRBJ2-1; 11 bases are a match to TRBD2. Germline V gene lookup returns CDR1 SGHDN and CDR2 FVKESK. The CDR3 has 17 residues. V shed 4 bases, J shed 5 bases, and the junction held 10 bases outside the gene matches. The CDR3 reads CASSLRLAGTVDNEQFF. CDR3 DNA sequence: TGTGCCAGCAGCCTACGACTAGCGGGGACCGTTGACAATGAGCAGTTCTTC.

This sequence joins TRBV5-6 and TRBJ2-1; D unclear. This CDR3 has 13 residues. Looked up from germline, CDR1 is SGHDT and CDR2 is YYEEEE. Trimming left V 0 bases short and J 8 bases short, with 9 bases between. The CDR3 loop reads CASSLGPPDEQFF. In DNA, the CDR3 is TGTGCCAGCAGCTTGGGGCCCCCGGATGAGCAGTTCTTC.